One TCR beta chain is described in this entry. The data originate from a study of T-cell reconstitution after alpha-beta-depleted transplantation in children. Germline V gene sequence: CDR1 SGHNT, CDR2 YENEEA. Losses at the gene ends were 1 base for V and 4 bases for J; bases not matched to a gene: 27. The CDR3 runs to 23 residues. Using unique molecular identifiers, the investigators prepared the TCRbeta library. TCRdb redid the calling of the PCR reads with MiXCR, one entry per CDR3 protein. The sample has hundreds of thousands of distinct CDR3 sequences, approximately 32% seen once; the top ten hold under 3%.

The TCR was taken from a human donor who donated a stem cell graft to a child with aplastic anemia. The sample consisted of PBMCs from the stem cell graft donor, taken from the stem cell graft. The chain couples TRBV11-3 to TRBJ1-2; TRBD1 agrees at 10 bases. The DNA for the CDR3 is TGTGCCAGCAGCTTAGTGGTCCCCGGGACAGGGGATTTAATTTCCGCAGCGTCCTATGGCTACACCTTC. Protein product: CASSLVVPGTGDLISAASYGYTF.